The 8 T cell receptor beta chains below were found in one sample sequenced in a study of metastatic and nonmetastatic thyroid tumors. Via MiXCR, TCRdb re-called the PCR reads. The sample holds more than 65,000 clones, approximately 15% seen once. Every patient was untreated before thyroid surgery. The material sequenced was blood. These receptors were taken from a male donor with papillary thyroid cancer or a benign thyroid nodule (not recorded which). Some clones in this sample may be carry-over from other donors' samples.

The sample holds one count of this clone. The V and J genes are TRBV7-2 and TRBJ2-7; D might be TRBD1 (5 bases). Trimming removed 6 bases from V and 2 bases from J, with 14 bases in between. CDR1 is SGHTA and CDR2 is FQGNSA in the germline V gene. CDR3 length: 14 residues. In nucleotides, the CDR3 is TGTGCCAGCAGACAGACAGCTCTACCCTACGAGCAGTACTTC. It encodes CASRQTALPYEQYF.

A word on this clone: A much larger clonotype is one base distant, so this may be a read error. CDR3 protein: CASSSGGASNETQYF. The CDR3 DNA is TGCGCCAGCAGCTCTGGGGGCGCTAGCAATGAGACCCAGTACTTC. This chain joins TRBV5-1 and TRBJ2-5; a weak D match, TRBD1 (6 bases). The CDR3 has 15 amino acids. V lost 3 bases to trimming and J lost 5 bases, with 17 bases between them. CDR1 SGHRS and CDR2 YFSETQ come from the germline V gene.

This clone was detected many times. This chain joins TRBV11-1 and TRBJ2-7, with no clear D. The V end lost 1 base, the J end lost 3 bases, and 19 bases lay between the germline ends. The CDR3 contains 17 residues. CDR1 is SGHAT, CDR2 FQDESV, per germline (reference sequence). The CDR3 DNA reads as TGTGCCAGCAGCTTAGGTCATTACAAGCCTGATGGCTACGAGCAGTACTTC. Translating gives CASSLGHYKPDGYEQYF.

This clone was picked up many times. The chain links TRBV4-2 to TRBJ1-4; no clear D gene. Trimming stripped 1 base from V and 7 bases from J, with 13 bases between. The CDR3 loop spans 15 amino acids. Germline V CDR1 and CDR2: LGHNA, YNFKEQ. The CDR3 DNA reads TGTGCCAGCAGCCAAGGACGGGAATCCAGTGAAAAACTGTTTTTT. Protein product: CASSQGRESSEKLFF.

This clone was detected many times. The genes are TRBV7-2 and TRBJ2-1, with D unclear. Germline assignment: CDR1 SGHTA and CDR2 FQGNSA. The CDR3 totals 13 residues. Trimming removed 5 bases at V and 7 bases at J, with 12 bases between. CDR3 protein: CASSVPFRNEQFF. As DNA, the CDR3 is TGTGCCAGCAGCGTCCCTTTTCGGAATGAGCAGTTCTTC.

This clone was seen a few times. The rearrangement links TRBV6-2 or TRBV6-3 to TRBJ1-6; maybe TRBD1 (6 bases). The germline gives CDR1 MNHEY, CDR2 SVGEGT. Trimming took off 3 bases at V and 3 bases at J, with 9 bases between the two ends. This CDR3 has 15 amino acids. This CDR3 is CASSYRGDYNSPLHF. CDR3 nucleotides: TGTGCCAGCAGTTATAGGGGGGACTATAATTCACCCCTCCACTTT.

For this clone: A read error may explain this, as a much larger clone is one base away. This sequence joins TRBV27 and TRBJ1-4; D is possibly TRBD1 (5 bases). Germline assignment: CDR1 MNHEY and CDR2 SMNVEV (reference sequence). The CDR3 length is 16 residues. The CDR3 sequence: CASSLRGRPTSEKLFF. The CDR3 DNA reads as TGTGCCAGCAGTTTAAGGGGCCGCCCAACTAGTGAAAAACTGTTTTTT.

This clone was picked up many times. This chain links TRBV10-3 with TRBJ2-7, with D possibly matching TRBD2 (6 bases). With 7 bases removed from V and 6 bases from J, the gap between germline ends came to 16 bases. In germline, CDR1 is ENHRY, CDR2 SYGVKD. This CDR3 region has 13 residues. CDR3 loop: CAITESGSGEQYV. CDR3 nucleotide sequence: TGTGCCATCACCGAGAGCGGGTCGGGCGAGCAGTACGTC.